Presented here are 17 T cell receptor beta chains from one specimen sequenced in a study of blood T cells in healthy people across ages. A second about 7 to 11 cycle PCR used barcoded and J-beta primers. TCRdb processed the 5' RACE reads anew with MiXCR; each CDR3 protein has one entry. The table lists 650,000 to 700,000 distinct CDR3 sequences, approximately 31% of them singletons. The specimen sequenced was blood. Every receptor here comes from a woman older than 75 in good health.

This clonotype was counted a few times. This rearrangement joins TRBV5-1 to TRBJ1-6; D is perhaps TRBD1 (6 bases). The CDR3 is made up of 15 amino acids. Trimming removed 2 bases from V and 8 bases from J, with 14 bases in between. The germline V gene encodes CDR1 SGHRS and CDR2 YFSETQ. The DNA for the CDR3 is TGCGCCAGCAGCTTAGGAGGGGGAGGGTATTCACCCCTCCACTTT. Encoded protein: CASSLGGGGYSPLHF.

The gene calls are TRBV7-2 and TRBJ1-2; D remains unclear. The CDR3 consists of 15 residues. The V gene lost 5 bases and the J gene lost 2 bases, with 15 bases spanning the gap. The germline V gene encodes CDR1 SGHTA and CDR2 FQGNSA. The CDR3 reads CASSLRSRPNYGYTF. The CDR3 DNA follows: TGTGCCAGCAGCCTACGTAGTAGACCCAACTATGGCTACACCTTC.

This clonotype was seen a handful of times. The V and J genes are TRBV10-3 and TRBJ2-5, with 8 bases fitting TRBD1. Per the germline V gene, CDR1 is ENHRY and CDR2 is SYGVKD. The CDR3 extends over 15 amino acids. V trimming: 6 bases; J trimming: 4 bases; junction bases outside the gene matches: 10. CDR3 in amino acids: CAIRGSPTGGETQYF. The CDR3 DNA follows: TGTGCCATCAGGGGGAGCCCCACAGGGGGAGAGACCCAGTACTTC.

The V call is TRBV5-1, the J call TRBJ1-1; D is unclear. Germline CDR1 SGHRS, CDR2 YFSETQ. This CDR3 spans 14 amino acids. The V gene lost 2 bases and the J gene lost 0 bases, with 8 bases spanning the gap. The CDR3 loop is CASSFEAMNTEAFF. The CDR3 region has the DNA TGCGCCAGCAGCTTTGAGGCGATGAACACTGAAGCTTTCTTT.

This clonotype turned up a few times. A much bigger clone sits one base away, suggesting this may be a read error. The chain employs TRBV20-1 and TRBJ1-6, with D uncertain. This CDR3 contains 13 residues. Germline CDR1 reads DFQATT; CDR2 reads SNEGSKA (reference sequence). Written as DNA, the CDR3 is TGCAGTGTCCCGCGACTCGCGGATTCACCCCCCCACTTT. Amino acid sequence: CSVPRLADSPPHF.

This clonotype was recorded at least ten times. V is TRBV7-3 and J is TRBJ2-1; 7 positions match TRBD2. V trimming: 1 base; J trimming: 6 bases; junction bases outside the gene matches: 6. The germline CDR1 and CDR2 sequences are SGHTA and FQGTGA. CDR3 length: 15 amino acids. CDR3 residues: CASSLRGGPLNEQFF. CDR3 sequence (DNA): TGTGCCAGCAGCTTAAGGGGGGGACCCCTCAATGAGCAGTTCTTC.

The CDR3 is CASSRPDRAEAFF. CDR3 DNA: TGTGCCAGCAGCCGCCCCGACAGGGCAGAAGCTTTCTTT. The rearrangement joins TRBV7-9 to TRBJ1-1; 7 bases agree with TRBD1. Germline V lookup: CDR1 SEHNR, CDR2 FQNEAQ (reference sequence). V was pared by 5 bases and J by 8 bases, with 8 bases of the junction left unmatched. This CDR3 is 13 amino acids long.

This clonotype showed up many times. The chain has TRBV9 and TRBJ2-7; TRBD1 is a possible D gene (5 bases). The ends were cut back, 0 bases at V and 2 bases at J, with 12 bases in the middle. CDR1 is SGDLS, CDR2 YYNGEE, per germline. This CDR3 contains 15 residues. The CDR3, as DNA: TGTGCCAGCAGCGTAGGTCCCGACAGAACCTACGAGCAGTACTTC. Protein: CASSVGPDRTYEQYF.

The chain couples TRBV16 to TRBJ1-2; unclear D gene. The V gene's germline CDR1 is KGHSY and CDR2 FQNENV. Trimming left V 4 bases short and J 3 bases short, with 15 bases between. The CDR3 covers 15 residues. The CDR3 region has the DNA TGTGCCAGCAGCCCTGACCCTACTACTGACTATGGCTACACCTTC. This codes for CASSPDPTTDYGYTF.

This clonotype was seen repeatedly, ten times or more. The CDR3 coding sequence is TGCAGTGCTAGGGGAGGGAACGAGCAGTACTTC. Its translation: CSARGGNEQYF. The chain couples TRBV20-1 to TRBJ2-7, with 7 bases fitting TRBD2. The V segment lost 3 bases and the J segment 5 bases; nucleotides outside the gene matches: 1. This CDR3 is built from 11 residues. CDR1 is DFQATT and CDR2 is SNEGSKA in the germline V gene (reference sequence).

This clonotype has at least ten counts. The CDR3 sequence is CASSQDNSYTEAFF. CDR3 DNA sequence: TGCGCCAGCAGCCAAGATAACAGCTACACTGAAGCTTTCTTT. The J gene is TRBJ1-1, the V gene TRBV4-3, with no clear D. The germline V and J ends were trimmed by 0 bases and 3 bases, with 8 bases remaining between them. The CDR3 loop spans 14 amino acids. CDR1 is LGHNA, CDR2 YSLEER, per germline.

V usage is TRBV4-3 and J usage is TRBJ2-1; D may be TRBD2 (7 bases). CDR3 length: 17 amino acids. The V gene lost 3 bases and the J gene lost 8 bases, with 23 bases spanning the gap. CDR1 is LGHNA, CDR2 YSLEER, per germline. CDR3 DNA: TGCGCCAGCAGCCATGAGCACTCCCTGGGGGGGCCGGATGAGCAGTTCTTC. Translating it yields CASSHEHSLGGPDEQFF.

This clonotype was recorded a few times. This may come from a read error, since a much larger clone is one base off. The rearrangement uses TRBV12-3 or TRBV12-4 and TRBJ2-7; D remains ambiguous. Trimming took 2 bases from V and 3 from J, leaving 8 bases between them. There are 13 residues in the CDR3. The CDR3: CASSLLPSYEQYF. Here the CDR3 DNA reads TGTGCCAGCAGTTTACTCCCCAGCTACGAGCAGTACTTC.

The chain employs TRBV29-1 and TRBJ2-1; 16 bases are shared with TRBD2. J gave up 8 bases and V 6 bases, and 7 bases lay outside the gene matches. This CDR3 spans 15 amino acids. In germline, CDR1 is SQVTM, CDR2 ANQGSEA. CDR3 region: CSVAGTSGRGDEQFF. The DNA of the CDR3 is TGCAGCGTGGCCGGGACTAGCGGGAGGGGCGATGAGCAGTTCTTC.

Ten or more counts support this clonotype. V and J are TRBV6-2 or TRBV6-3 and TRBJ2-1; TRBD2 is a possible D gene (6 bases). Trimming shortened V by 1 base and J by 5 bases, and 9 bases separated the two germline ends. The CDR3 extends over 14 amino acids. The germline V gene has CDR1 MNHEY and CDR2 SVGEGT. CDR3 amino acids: CASSYFREDNEQFF. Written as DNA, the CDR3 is TGTGCCAGCAGTTACTTCAGGGAGGACAATGAGCAGTTCTTC.

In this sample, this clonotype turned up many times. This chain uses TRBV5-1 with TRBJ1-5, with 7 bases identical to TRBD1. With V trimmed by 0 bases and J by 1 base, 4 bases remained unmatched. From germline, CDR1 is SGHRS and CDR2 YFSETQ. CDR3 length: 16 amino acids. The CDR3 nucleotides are TGCGCCAGCAGCTTGGCTGACAGGGAGAGCAATCAGCCCCAGCATTTT. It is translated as CASSLADRESNQPQHF.

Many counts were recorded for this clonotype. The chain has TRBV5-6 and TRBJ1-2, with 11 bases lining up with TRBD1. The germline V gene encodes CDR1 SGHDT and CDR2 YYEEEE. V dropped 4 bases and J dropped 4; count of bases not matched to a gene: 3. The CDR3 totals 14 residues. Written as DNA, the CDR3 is TGTGCCAGCAGCGTGGGACAGGGGGGCTATGGCTACACCTTC. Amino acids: CASSVGQGGYGYTF.